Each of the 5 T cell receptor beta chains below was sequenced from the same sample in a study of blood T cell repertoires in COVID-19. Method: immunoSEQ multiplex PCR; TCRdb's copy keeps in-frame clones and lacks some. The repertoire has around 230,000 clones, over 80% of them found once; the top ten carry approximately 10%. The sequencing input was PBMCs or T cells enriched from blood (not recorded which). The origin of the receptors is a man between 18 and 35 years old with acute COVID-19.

The chain's CDR3 is CASRPSGSSGTEAFF. CDR3 DNA sequence: TGTGCCAGTAGGCCCAGCGGGAGCTCGGGAACTGAAGCTTTCTTT. The chain has TRBV19 and TRBJ1-1; no clear D gene. Germline V gives CDR1 LNHDA, CDR2 SQIVND (reference sequence). The V end lost 6 bases, the J end lost 5 bases, and 19 bases lay between the germline ends. CDR3 length: 15 amino acids.

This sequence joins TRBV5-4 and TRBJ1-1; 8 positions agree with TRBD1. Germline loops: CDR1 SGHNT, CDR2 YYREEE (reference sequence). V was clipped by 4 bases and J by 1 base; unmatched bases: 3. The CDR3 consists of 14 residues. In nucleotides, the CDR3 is TGTGCCAGCAGCATAGGACAGGGGAACACTGAAGCTTTCTTT. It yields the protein CASSIGQGNTEAFF.

The CDR3, as DNA: TGTGCCAGCAGAAACACCAGGACAGGCATCAATCAGCCCCAGCATTTT. It codes for CASRNTRTGINQPQHF. The rearrangement uses TRBV28 and TRBJ1-5; 7 nucleotides match TRBD1. CDR3 length equals 16 residues. The junction had 11 bases not matched to a gene; V was cut back by 6 bases and J by 3 bases. CDR1 is MDHEN, CDR2 SYDVKM, per germline.

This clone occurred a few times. CDR3 in amino acids: CASSQGTVNTGELFF. DNA for the CDR3: TGCGCCAGCAGCCAGGGGACAGTGAACACCGGGGAGCTGTTTTTT. The J gene is TRBJ2-2, the V gene TRBV4-1, with 7 bases identical to TRBD1. The germline gives CDR1 MGHRA, CDR2 YSYEKL. This CDR3 is 15 amino acids long. The J segment lost 1 base and the V segment lost 3 bases, leaving 2 bases of the junction unmatched.

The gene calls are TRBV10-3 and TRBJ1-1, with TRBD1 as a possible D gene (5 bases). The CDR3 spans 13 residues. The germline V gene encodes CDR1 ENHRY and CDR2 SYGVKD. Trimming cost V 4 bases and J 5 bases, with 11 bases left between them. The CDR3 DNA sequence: TGTGCCATCAGTGTGGGGGGGGGTACTGAAGCTTTCTTT. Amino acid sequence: CAISVGGGTEAFF.